This T cell receptor beta chain was profiled in a study of T-cell reconstitution after alpha-beta-depleted transplantation in children. Study findings and constraints: TCRbeta diversity was high at day 60 in some patients (a result of surviving recipient T cells and thymic progenitors). One year post-transplant, T-cell counts and diversity were largely derived from T cells produced anew.

Concerning this clonotype: The antigen is unknown.

The CDR3 has 16 amino acids. With 0 bases removed from V and 0 bases from J, the gap between germline ends came to 15 bases. From germline, CDR1 is DFQATT and CDR2 SNEGSKA (reference sequence). This sample's TCRbeta library carried unique molecular identifier barcodes. In TCRdb, the PCR reads were re-called with MiXCR into one record per CDR3 protein. The table includes hundreds of thousands of distinct CDR3 sequences, about an eighth detected once. J is TRBJ2-7 and V is TRBV20-1; TRBD2 might be the D (5 bases). The sample in question was PBMCs, obtained before TCRalphabeta/CD19-depleted stem cell transplant. This sequence was found in a girl between 2 and 10 years old with congenital amegakaryocytic thrombocytopenia, due to receive a stem cell transplant. CDR3 loop: CSARDFIAGRSYEQYF. The CDR3 DNA is TGCAGTGCTAGAGATTTCATTGCGGGTCGCTCCTACGAGCAGTACTTC.